A selection of T cell receptor beta chains follows, all from one sample in a study of blood T cell repertoires in COVID-19. Profiled with immunoSEQ multiplex PCR; TCRdb holds only in-frame clones, not every one. The data contain approximately 290,000 clones, around 89% of them singletons. Sequencing input: peripheral blood. The receptors here all came from a man aged 25-45 years with acute or convalescent COVID-19. Each CDR3 is given with its conserved first and last residue. A D gene is named only where the DNA matches it firmly. Size is stated for part of the rows, as once, few or many counts, or as a class when the clone is expanded.

TRBJ2-1,.,.,TRBV5-1,14,TGCGCCAGCAGCTTGGGAGCGGTTCACAATGAGCAGTTCTTC,CASSLGAVHNEQFF
TRBJ1-2,.,once,TRBV11-2,16,TGTGCCAGCGCTCTCCGGCCCAACCCTCGGGATGATGGCTACACCTTC,CASALRPNPRDDGYTF
TRBJ2-2,TRBD1,few,TRBV5-1,17,TGCGCCAGCAGCTTGGGACAGGGGATAGCGAACACCGGGGAGCTGTTTTTT,CASSLGQGIANTGELFF
TRBJ1-6,TRBD1,.,TRBV7-9,16,TGTGCCAGCAGCCAAGGGACAGGGGTTAATAATTCACCCCTCCACTTT,CASSQGTGVNNSPLHF
TRBJ2-3,.,.,TRBV5-4,14,TGTGCCAGCAGCTTGTGGGAGGGGGTGAATACGCAGTATTTT,CASSLWEGVNTQYF
TRBJ2-3,TRBD1,.,TRBV9,12,TGTGCCAGCAGCCCGCGGACAGGCACGCAGTATTTT,CASSPRTGTQYF
TRBJ2-3,.,.,TRBV10-2,14,TGCGCCAGCAAGGTGGGAGACAGCACAGATACGCAGTATTTT,CASKVGDSTDTQYF
TRBJ2-7,TRBD2,.,TRBV4-1,15,TGCGCCAGCAGCCAAGAAGGAAGCGGGAGGCGTGAGCAGTACTTC,CASSQEGSGRREQYF
TRBJ1-6,TRBD1,.,TRBV3-1/TRBV3-2,19,TGTGCCAGCAGTCCTACTGACAGGGACGCGCGTTCCTATAATTCACCCCTCCACTTT,CASSPTDRDARSYNSPLHF
TRBJ2-1,.,.,TRBV7-2,14,TGTGCCAGCAGCTTAAGCACAGCCTCCCGGTTGGAGTTCTTC,CASSLSTASRLEFF
TRBJ1-3,TRBD1,.,TRBV19,14,TGTGCCAGTAGGGAACAGGGGAGCGGAAACACCATATATTTT,CASREQGSGNTIYF
TRBJ1-2,.,.,TRBV5-1,12,TGCGCCAGCAGCTTTCTTCGAGGAGGCTACACCTTC,CASSFLRGGYTF
TRBJ1-1,TRBD1,.,TRBV4-1,16,TGCGCCAGCAGCGAAGGGACAGGGAAAAGGAACACTGAAGCTTTCTTT,CASSEGTGKRNTEAFF
TRBJ1-6,TRBD1,.,TRBV5-4,15,TGTGCCAGCAGCCAAAGGACAGGGCGGAATTCACCCCTCCACTTT,CASSQRTGRNSPLHF
TRBJ2-5,TRBD2,.,TRBV19,15,TGTGCCAGTAGTATAAACCCGGGAGGTAGAGAGACCCAGTACTTC,CASSINPGGRETQYF
TRBJ1-3,.,.,TRBV19,16,TGTGCCAGCCGAAACCCCAGGGGACAAGTTCGAAACACCATATATTTT,CASRNPRGQVRNTIYF
TRBJ1-4,.,.,TRBV5-1,15,TGCGCCAGCAGCTTGGGTACAGGCCTAAATGAAAAACTGTTTTTT,CASSLGTGLNEKLFF
TRBJ2-7,TRBD1,.,TRBV19,16,TGTGCCAGTAGTATACGCTTTGGGGACAGAACCTACGAGCAGTACTTC,CASSIRFGDRTYEQYF
TRBJ2-5,TRBD1,.,TRBV6-5,13,TGTGCCAGCAGTTCGGACAGGAAAGAGACCCAGTACTTC,CASSSDRKETQYF
TRBJ1-5,.,.,TRBV6-2/TRBV6-3,14,TGTGCCAGCAGTTCTGGAGATAGCAATCAGCCCCAGCATTTT,CASSSGDSNQPQHF
TRBJ1-5,.,.,TRBV27,13,TGTGCCAGCAGTTTATTAGTCAATCAGCCCCAGCATTTT,CASSLLVNQPQHF
TRBJ2-1,TRBD1,.,TRBV7-9,18,TGTGCCAGCAGCGGGCGCCGGGACAGGGGGCAAGCCTACAATGAGCAGTTCTTC,CASSGRRDRGQAYNEQFF
TRBJ1-1,TRBD1,.,TRBV28,15,TGTGCCAGCAGACCGACAGGGGGTAGGAACACTGAAGCTTTCTTT,CASRPTGGRNTEAFF
TRBJ1-2,.,once,TRBV23-1,17,TGCGCCAGCATCCCTTGGGGGCAGGAACCTATAAACTATGGCTACACCTTC,CASIPWGQEPINYGYTF
TRBJ1-1,TRBD1,.,TRBV5-4,15,TGTGCCAGCAGCTTTGGTGGACAGGGGGACACTGAAGCTTTCTTT,CASSFGGQGDTEAFF
TRBJ2-3,TRBD2,once,TRBV10-1,15,TGCGCCAGCAGTGCAGCGGGAGGGCCATCGGATACGCAGTATTTT,CASSAAGGPSDTQYF
TRBJ2-3,.,.,TRBV7-3,15,TGTGCCAGCAGCTTAAACGCGAAGGGGGCAGATACGCAGTATTTT,CASSLNAKGADTQYF
TRBJ1-1,.,few,TRBV19,14,TGTGCCAGTAGTATAGTTCGCGGGGGGCTTGAAGCTTTCTTT,CASSIVRGGLEAFF
TRBJ2-2,TRBD1,.,TRBV9,16,TGTGCCAGCAGCTTTATCGGGACAGGGGGCTCCGGGGAGCTGTTTTTT,CASSFIGTGGSGELFF
TRBJ1-5,.,.,TRBV6-5,15,TGTGCCAGCATGTTCGGGGGTTCCATCGGTCAGCCCCAGCATTTT,CASMFGGSIGQPQHF
TRBJ2-1,.,.,TRBV5-6,14,TGTGCCAGCAGCTTGAACAGGTTGTACAATGAGCAGTTCTTC,CASSLNRLYNEQFF
TRBJ2-7,TRBD1,.,TRBV5-1,11,TGCGCCAGCAGCCCCGACAGGGTTCAGTACTTC,CASSPDRVQYF
TRBJ1-1,TRBD1,.,TRBV13,14,TGTGCCAGCAGCCCGGACAGGGTACGGACTGAAGCTTTCTTT,CASSPDRVRTEAFF
TRBJ1-5,.,.,TRBV6-1,16,TGTGCCAGCAGTGTACACGGGGGAGGGAGCAATCAGCCCCAGCATTTT,CASSVHGGGSNQPQHF
TRBJ2-1,TRBD2,.,TRBV2,15,TGTGCCAGCAACAACCGGGGCGGGGGGGCCAATGAGCAGTTCTTC,CASNNRGGGANEQFF
TRBJ2-1,.,few,TRBV12-3/TRBV12-4,13,TGTGCCAGCAGTTTTCAGGCCTACAATGAGCAGTTCTTC,CASSFQAYNEQFF
TRBJ1-4,.,.,TRBV4-1,16,TGCGCCAGCAGCCTACTCCCGGGAACCCCGAATGAAAAACTGTTTTTT,CASSLLPGTPNEKLFF
TRBJ2-1,TRBD2,.,TRBV28,16,TGTGCCAGCGGGCTCCTGGAGACGGGGAGGGGCAATGAGCAGTTCTTC,CASGLLETGRGNEQFF
TRBJ1-1,.,.,TRBV5-1,16,TGCGCCAGCAGCTTGGATCAGAATAGCCGTTCGTGGAAAGCTTTCTTT,CASSLDQNSRSWKAFF
TRBJ2-1,.,.,TRBV23-1,13,TGCGCCAGCAGTCAATCGGGGGCAAGTGAGCAGTTCTTC,CASSQSGASEQFF
TRBJ2-3,TRBD2,.,TRBV9,16,TGTGCCAGCAGCGTAGCTGGGCTAGCGGGGGGAGATACGCAGTATTTT,CASSVAGLAGGDTQYF
TRBJ2-1,TRBD1,.,TRBV5-1,13,TGCGCCAGCAGCTGGACAGGGTCGGATGAGCAGTTCTTC,CASSWTGSDEQFF
TRBJ1-6,.,.,TRBV10-3,15,TGTGCCATCAGTGACCCCGGGGTCTCTAATTCACCCCTCCACTTT,CAISDPGVSNSPLHF
TRBJ1-5,.,.,TRBV19,15,TGTGCCAGTAGCCTCCTTGTTGTTAGCAATCAGCCCCAGCATTTT,CASSLLVVSNQPQHF
TRBJ2-7,TRBD1,.,TRBV9,14,TGTGCCAGCAGCCGCGGGACAGGGACGTACGAGCAGTACTTC,CASSRGTGTYEQYF
TRBJ1-2,.,.,TRBV10-3,12,TGTGCCATTTTTGCGGGGGGGTATGGCTACACCTTC,CAIFAGGYGYTF
TRBJ2-1,TRBD1,.,TRBV18,16,TGTGCCAGCTCACCACCGGACAGGGTGAACCACAATGAGCAGTTCTTC,CASSPPDRVNHNEQFF